The source of this T cell receptor beta chain is a study of cytomegalovirus exposure and HLA in healthy donors. Regarding the study as a whole: CMV antigen specificity was confirmed in vitro for a few CMV-associated chains. Rare TCR sequences predominated, though certain public TCRs were found in many donors.

Clones were sequenced by immunoSEQ multiplex PCR, and TCRdb holds only the in-frame ones, with some missing. Among about 120,000 clones, roughly 89% were seen once, and the ten largest hold 0.95% to 1.5%. The donors formed part of the approximately 120-subject validation cohort, distinct from the roughly 700-subject first cohort. As regards this clone: What it recognizes is unknown.

This TCR came from a woman between 18 and 29 years old in good health and CMV-seronegative. Sequencing input: PBMCs.

Here the CDR3 reads CASSFVRGDIQYF. The CDR3 nucleotides are TGTGCCAGCAGCTTCGTGCGGGGAGACATTCAGTACTTC. The chain links TRBV5-6 to TRBJ2-4; TRBD2 might be the D (6 bases). This CDR3 contains 13 residues. Per the germline V gene, CDR1 is SGHDT and CDR2 is YYEEEE. V lost 2 bases and J lost 8, with 11 bases in between.